A single sample gave rise to the 7 T cell receptor beta chains below, sequenced in a study of T cell responses to AZD1222 COVID-19 vaccine. Using immunoSEQ multiplex PCR, the repertoire was profiled, and TCRdb retains in-frame clones only, with some absent. The table has around 140,000 clones, about nine tenths seen once. The sequencing here drew on peripheral blood, taken on day 0 of AZD1222 vaccination. These receptors were obtained from an adult in good health.

J is TRBJ1-6 and V is TRBV5-1; 8 nucleotides line up with TRBD1. This CDR3 region has 18 residues. V lost 0 bases, J lost 5 bases, and 10 bases stayed unmatched. Germline V CDR1 and CDR2: SGHRS, YFSETQ. The CDR3, as DNA: TGCGCCAGCAGCTTGGCACCCGGGACAGGCCCGAATAATTCACCCCTCCACTTT. This sequence encodes CASSLAPGTGPNNSPLHF.

This clone was seen only once. V and J are TRBV28 and TRBJ2-7, with D perhaps TRBD1 (6 bases). CDR3 size: 17 residues. V was shortened by 5 bases and J by 3 bases, with 23 bases between the two germline ends. The V gene's germline CDR1 is MDHEN and CDR2 SYDVKM. The CDR3 region is CASSPVTGPLGIYEQYF. In nucleotides, the CDR3 is TGTGCCAGCAGTCCTGTCACAGGGCCTTTGGGGATCTACGAGCAGTACTTC.

The V call is TRBV2, the J call TRBJ1-2, with 9 nucleotides matching TRBD1. Germline lookup yields CDR1 SNHLY and CDR2 FYNNEI. J lost 7 bases, V lost 8 bases, and 14 bases had no gene match. This CDR3 spans 15 amino acids. CDR3: CASGSSDGTGSGYTF. CDR3 coding DNA: TGTGCCAGCGGCTCATCGGACGGGACAGGGTCTGGCTACACCTTC.

The gene calls are TRBV6-5 and TRBJ1-4; D is possibly TRBD1 (5 bases). Germline V gives CDR1 MNHEY, CDR2 SVGAGI. The CDR3 is made up of 15 amino acids. Trimming removed 0 bases from V and 6 bases from J, with 11 bases in between. The CDR3 bases are TGTGCCAGCAGTTACTCCGGGACGGCAGATGAAAAACTGTTTTTT. Translated: CASSYSGTADEKLFF.

The sample holds a few counts of this clone. The V call is TRBV13, the J call TRBJ2-7; D call uncertain. The CDR3 extends over 15 amino acids. V lost 3 bases, J lost 2 bases, and 14 bases lay in between. Germline V gene lookup returns CDR1 PRHDT and CDR2 FYEKMQ (reference sequence). CDR3 coding DNA: TGTGCCAGCAGCTTGACAAAGGGTTCAGCCTACGAGCAGTACTTC. It encodes CASSLTKGSAYEQYF. The whole variable domain, remainder taken from reference TRBV13 and TRBJ2-7, is AAGVIQSPRHLIKEKRETATLKCYPIPRHDTVYWYQQGPGQDPQFLISFYEKMQSDKGSIPDRFSAQQFSDYHSELNMSSLELGDSALYFCASSLTKGSAYEQYFGPGTRLTVT.

This chain connects TRBV24-1 to TRBJ2-1; 13 bases agree with TRBD2. The V and J ends lost 4 bases and 10 bases, in that order; junction bases with no gene match: 9. This CDR3 has 16 residues. Germline loops: CDR1 KGHDR, CDR2 SFDVKD. The CDR3 DNA follows: TGTGCCACCAGTGACCATACTAGCGGGGGGGCCCGGGAGCAGTTCTTC. Its translation is CATSDHTSGGAREQFF.

The CDR3 DNA sequence: TGTGCCAGCAGCTTGCGTCAGGGTTCCTACGAGCAGTACTTC. Its translation: CASSLRQGSYEQYF. The chain couples TRBV5-6 to TRBJ2-7; tentative D call: TRBD1 (5 bases). Trimming stripped 1 base from V and 1 base from J, with 9 bases between. The length of the CDR3 is 14 residues. Germline lookup yields CDR1 SGHDT and CDR2 YYEEEE.